The 23 T cell receptor beta chains listed next were all sequenced from one sample in a study of T cell responses to AZD1222 COVID-19 vaccine. Here immunoSEQ multiplex PCR was the method, and the copy in TCRdb shows in-frame clones only, minus some. The sample yields 97,000 or so clones, more than 75% seen once. This specimen consisted of peripheral blood, obtained on day 0 of AZD1222 vaccination. The receptor source for this set is an adult in good health.

This rearrangement joins TRBV10-3 to TRBJ2-1; D is uncertain. V was cut by 4 bases and J by 3 bases, with 13 bases left in between. CDR1 ENHRY and CDR2 SYGVKD come from the germline V gene. The CDR3 is 15 amino acids. In DNA, the CDR3 is TGTGCCATCAGTGTCGGGCAGGACCTCTACAATGAGCAGTTCTTC. Translated, it gives CAISVGQDLYNEQFF.

The rearrangement joins TRBV18 to TRBJ2-1; 10 bases agree with TRBD2. From germline, CDR1 is KGHSH and CDR2 LQKENI. V shed 0 bases and J 7 bases; nucleotides not matched to a gene: 6. CDR3 size: 16 residues. DNA of the CDR3: TGTGCCAGCTCACCACCGGGAGGACTAGCGGCTAATGAGCAGTTCTTC. Its protein is CASSPPGGLAANEQFF.

The CDR3, as DNA: TGTGCCAGCAGCTTAGATTTTCGGCCCCTGGCTGGGGCTTTCTTT. Protein product: CASSLDFRPLAGAFF. The chain recombines TRBV7-2 with TRBJ1-1; D gene ambiguous. This CDR3 has 15 residues. Trimming cost V 1 base and J 11 bases, with 20 bases left between them. The V gene's germline CDR1 is SGHTA and CDR2 FQGNSA.

The V call is TRBV19, the J call TRBJ1-5; D remains unclear. Trimming left V 5 bases short and J 5 bases short, with 13 bases between. The CDR3 extends over 14 amino acids. Germline CDR1 and CDR2: LNHDA and SQIVND (reference sequence). In nucleotides, the CDR3 is TGTGCCAGTAGTCCCGGATCTCCCTATCAGCCCCAGCATTTT. It encodes CASSPGSPYQPQHF.

The CDR3 region is CASSLDSGWPGEQFF. Here the CDR3 DNA reads TGTGCCAGCAGTTTGGATAGCGGTTGGCCGGGTGAGCAGTTCTTC. The chain carries TRBV28 and TRBJ2-1; the D gene is possibly TRBD2 (6 bases). This CDR3 is 15 amino acids long. Germline-derived CDR1 and CDR2 are MDHEN and SYDVKM. V was trimmed by 3 bases and J by 9 bases, leaving 18 bases between them. The complete variable domain, with remaining parts taken from reference TRBV28 and TRBJ2-1, reads DVKVTQSSRYLVKRTGEKVFLECVQDMDHENMFWYRQDPGLGLRLIYFSYDVKMKEKGDIPEGYSVSREKKERFSLILESASTNQTSMYLCASSLDSGWPGEQFFGPGTRLTVL.

J is TRBJ2-7 and V is TRBV18; D is uncertain. Trimming cost V 6 bases and J 3 bases, with 12 bases left between them. CDR3 length equals 13 residues. CDR1 and CDR2 from the germline V gene are KGHSH and LQKENI. DNA for the CDR3: TGTGCCAGCTCGGTCGGAGTAGGCTACGAGCAGTACTTC. This codes for CASSVGVGYEQYF.

The chain carries TRBV5-1 and TRBJ1-2, with D hard to call. Trimming left V 5 bases short and J 4 bases short, with 9 bases between. The CDR3 is 12 amino acids. Per germline, CDR1 SGHRS and CDR2 YFSETQ. The CDR3 region is CASRGDGYGYTF. The CDR3 DNA reads as TGCGCCAGCAGGGGTGATGGCTATGGCTACACCTTC.

The genes are TRBV27 and TRBJ2-1; TRBD2 matches 10 bases. This CDR3 region has 18 residues. Germline values: CDR1 MNHEY, CDR2 SMNVEV (reference sequence). V lost 3 bases and J lost 8; bases outside the gene matches: 16. The CDR3 reads CASSLGTVGLAGVYEQFF. Here the CDR3 DNA reads TGTGCCAGCAGTTTGGGGACAGTTGGGCTAGCGGGAGTTTATGAGCAGTTCTTC.

The CDR3 reads CASSLRQGAGNSPLHF. CDR3 in DNA: TGTGCCAGCAGCTTAAGGCAGGGGGCTGGAAATTCACCCCTCCACTTT. This rearrangement joins TRBV7-6 to TRBJ1-6, with 8 bases that match TRBD1. The trim removed 2 bases at V and 7 bases at J, leaving 7 bases unmatched. CDR3 size: 16 residues. In germline, CDR1 is SGHVS, CDR2 FNYEAQ.

This chain links TRBV3-1 (or the pseudogene TRBV3-2) with TRBJ2-1; TRBD2 agrees at 12 bases. V lost 0 bases and J lost 0; bases outside the gene matches: 0. The CDR3 consists of 17 residues. Germline V gene sequence: CDR1 LGHDT, CDR2 YNNKEL (reference sequence). This CDR3 reads CASSQETSGSSYNEQFF. The CDR3 nucleotides read TGTGCCAGCAGCCAAGAGACTAGCGGGAGCTCCTACAATGAGCAGTTCTTC.

The table lists this clone with a count of one. The chain has TRBV7-3 and TRBJ1-1; 10 bases match TRBD1. Germline V CDR1 and CDR2: SGHTA, FQGTGA. The V and J ends lost 5 bases and 0 bases, in that order; junction bases with no gene match: 6. This CDR3 spans 16 amino acids. This CDR3 reads CASSATGGFVNTEAFF. CDR3 DNA: TGTGCCAGCAGCGCGACAGGGGGCTTTGTGAACACTGAAGCTTTCTTT.

The J gene is TRBJ2-2, the V gene TRBV7-6, with unresolved D. The CDR3 is 13 residues long. The V end lost 5 bases, the J end lost 2 bases, and 6 bases lay between the germline ends. Germline V gene lookup returns CDR1 SGHVS and CDR2 FNYEAQ. The CDR3 coding sequence is TGTGCCAGCAGCCTCAGAAACACCGGGGAGCTGTTTTTT. Translated: CASSLRNTGELFF.

This clone was detected once. This rearrangement joins TRBV30 to TRBJ1-6, with 7 bases identical to TRBD1. The CDR3 is 14 amino acids. J gave up 4 bases and V 2 bases, and 2 bases lay outside the gene matches. CDR1 is GTSNPN, CDR2 SVGIG, per germline (reference sequence). The CDR3 here is CAWSPGQYNSPLHF. As DNA, the CDR3 is TGTGCCTGGAGTCCGGGACAGTATAATTCACCCCTCCACTTT. The whole variable domain, filled in from reference TRBV30 and TRBJ1-6, reads SQTIHQWPATLVQPVGSPLSLECTVEGTSNPNLYWYRQAAGRGLQLLFYSVGIGQISSEVPQNLSASRPQDRQFILSSKKLLLSDSGFYLCAWSPGQYNSPLHFGNGTRLTVT.

The chain couples TRBV19 to TRBJ1-5, with 12 bases identical to TRBD1. Trimming at V came to 6 bases and at J to 6 bases, leaving 6 bases not matched to a gene. CDR1 is LNHDA, CDR2 SQIVND, per germline (reference sequence). This CDR3 is 15 amino acids long. The CDR3 reads CASRGGTGGGQPQHF. CDR3 in DNA: TGTGCCAGTAGGGGAGGGACAGGGGGCGGTCAGCCCCAGCATTTT.

V is TRBV19 and J is TRBJ1-1; D gene ambiguous. The CDR3 has 13 amino acids. Trimming took 2 bases from V and 1 from J, leaving 5 bases between them. Per germline, CDR1 LNHDA and CDR2 SQIVND (reference sequence). Written as DNA, the CDR3 is TGTGCCAGTAGTATAAGACGGAACACTGAAGCTTTCTTT. Amino acids: CASSIRRNTEAFF.

This clone is a singleton in its sample. This chain connects TRBV5-1 to TRBJ2-7; D unresolved. Trimming left V 0 bases short and J 2 bases short, with 6 bases between. The CDR3 contains 13 residues. Per the germline V gene, CDR1 is SGHRS and CDR2 is YFSETQ. CDR3 sequence (DNA): TGCGCCAGCAGCTTGGAGGCAACCTACGAGCAGTACTTC. It codes for CASSLEATYEQYF. Full variable domain (rest looked up from reference TRBV5-1 and TRBJ2-7): KAGVTQTPRYLIKTRGQQVTLSCSPISGHRSVSWYQQTPGQGLQFLFEYFSETQRNKGNFPGRFSGRQFSNSRSEMNVSTLELGDSALYLCASSLEATYEQYFGPGTRLTVT.

V usage is TRBV9 and J usage is TRBJ1-1; unclear D gene. Germline V CDR1 and CDR2: SGDLS, YYNGEE. This CDR3 is built from 15 residues. V lost 3 bases and J lost 4, with 16 bases in between. The CDR3 here is CASSAAGRLSTEAFF. DNA for the CDR3: TGTGCCAGCAGCGCAGCAGGCAGGCTCAGCACTGAAGCTTTCTTT.

This chain connects TRBV9 to TRBJ2-7; 10 nucleotides align to TRBD2. The CDR3 contains 15 residues. V lost 3 bases and J lost 3; bases outside the gene matches: 6. The V gene's germline CDR1 is SGDLS and CDR2 YYNGEE. CDR3 loop: CASSAGLADNYEQYF. In DNA form, the CDR3 reads TGTGCCAGCAGCGCAGGACTAGCGGATAACTACGAGCAGTACTTC.

V and J are TRBV18 and TRBJ2-3; the match to TRBD1 covers 7 bases. Germline V gene sequence: CDR1 KGHSH, CDR2 LQKENI. CDR3 length: 19 amino acids. J lost 0 bases, V lost 3 bases, and 15 bases had no gene match. The CDR3 DNA reads as TGTGCCAGCTCACCGTTCGGGACAGACCAGAAAACTAGCACAGATACGCAGTATTTT. This gives the protein CASSPFGTDQKTSTDTQYF.

CDR3 DNA: TGCGCCAGCAGCTTGGCCAAGCGGGAGAACACCGGGGAGCTGTTTTTT. Protein sequence: CASSLAKRENTGELFF. The V call is TRBV5-1, the J call TRBJ2-2, with 7 bases identical to TRBD2. This CDR3 has 16 residues. The V gene's germline CDR1 is SGHRS and CDR2 YFSETQ. V lost 0 bases to trimming and J lost 1 base; unmatched junction nucleotides: 3. Full variable domain (rest looked up from reference TRBV5-1 and TRBJ2-2): KAGVTQTPRYLIKTRGQQVTLSCSPISGHRSVSWYQQTPGQGLQFLFEYFSETQRNKGNFPGRFSGRQFSNSRSEMNVSTLELGDSALYLCASSLAKRENTGELFFGEGSRLTVL.

Regarding this clone: Other DNA sequences in the sample encode the same CDR3. The CDR3 nucleotides read TGTGCCAGCAGTTTATCGGGACAGGGCTATGGCTACACCTTC. Amino acids: CASSLSGQGYGYTF. V usage is TRBV27 and J usage is TRBJ1-2, with TRBD1 matching over 9 bases. Trimming at V came to 0 bases and at J to 4 bases, leaving 0 bases not matched to a gene. Germline assignment: CDR1 MNHEY and CDR2 SMNVEV (reference sequence). This CDR3 comprises 14 residues.

The genes are TRBV30 and TRBJ2-1; 8 positions agree with TRBD2. This CDR3 is 13 amino acids long. Looked up from germline, CDR1 is GTSNPN and CDR2 is SVGIG (reference sequence). V lost 4 bases and J lost 8; bases outside the gene matches: 7. For the CDR3, the DNA is TGTGCCTGGAATAGCGGGGCCTTGGATGAGCAGTTCTTC. This sequence encodes CAWNSGALDEQFF. Combining the CDR3 with reference TRBV30 and TRBJ2-1 gives the whole variable domain SQTIHQWPATLVQPVGSPLSLECTVEGTSNPNLYWYRQAAGRGLQLLFYSVGIGQISSEVPQNLSASRPQDRQFILSSKKLLLSDSGFYLCAWNSGALDEQFFGPGTRLTVL.

The CDR3 DNA follows: TGTGCCAGCTCCCAAGGACAGAGTTTTGGCTACACCTTC. It encodes CASSQGQSFGYTF. V usage is TRBV18 and J usage is TRBJ1-2; D might be TRBD1 (6 bases). CDR3 length: 13 residues. V was trimmed by 6 bases and J by 7 bases, leaving 15 bases between them. Germline V lookup: CDR1 KGHSH, CDR2 LQKENI.